The clone carrying this T cell receptor (beta chain) was seen a single time. The data are from a study of shared clonotypes between healthy human individuals. The overall study: Each donor's CD8 memory used one plate, CD8 naive two, each CD4 subset three.

In germline, CDR1 is MNHNS, CDR2 SASEGT. The CDR3 is 13 amino acids. The V end was cut by 8 bases, the J end by 6 bases, with 14 bases between. The method was immunoSEQ multiplex PCR; TCRdb's version includes in-frame clones alone and lacks a portion of them. Of some 2 million clones in the sample, over 85% were seen once. This rearrangement joins TRBV6-1 to TRBJ1-5; perhaps TRBD1 as D (5 bases). This receptor was taken from a young man in good health. Material: naive CD4+ T cells sorted from blood. The subset is: CD45RA+ positively selected. CDR3: CASQMGGTQPQHF. The CDR3 DNA is TGTGCCAGCCAAATGGGAGGGACTCAGCCCCAGCATTTT.